These T cell receptor beta chains were read from a single sample in a study of blood T cell repertoires in COVID-19. The assay was immunoSEQ multiplex PCR, and TCRdb's table has in-frame clones only and misses some. The repertoire holds roughly 76,000 clones, 87% seen once, with approximately 8% in the top ten. The source material was peripheral blood. These receptors originate from a man aged 25-45 years with acute or convalescent COVID-19. CDR3s include the opening cysteine and the closing phenylalanine or tryptophan. Each record gives: clone size, V gene, CDR3 length, J gene, D gene, CDR3 DNA, CDR3 protein. A D gene is named only where the DNA matches it firmly. Some rows have no size entry. The others give once, few or many, or a class for an expanded clone.

abundance: .
v_gene: TRBV3-1/TRBV3-2
len: 14
j_gene: TRBJ1-4
d_gene: .
CDR3nt: TGTGCCAGCAGCCCAGGAAACCTTAATGAAAAACTGTTTTTT
CDR3aa: CASSPGNLNEKLFF

abundance: .
v_gene: TRBV6-5
len: 13
j_gene: TRBJ2-7
d_gene: .
CDR3nt: TGTGCCAGCAGTTGGACAGTGGGGAACGAGCAGTACTTC
CDR3aa: CASSWTVGNEQYF

abundance: .
v_gene: TRBV27
len: 13
j_gene: TRBJ2-5
d_gene: TRBD1
CDR3nt: TGTGCCAGCAGTCGGAACAGGGGGGAGACCCAGTACTTC
CDR3aa: CASSRNRGETQYF

abundance: once
v_gene: TRBV28
len: 14
j_gene: TRBJ1-1
d_gene: .
CDR3nt: TGTGCCAGCAGTCCCTCAGGGGCGCAGCTTGAAGCTTTCTTT
CDR3aa: CASSPSGAQLEAFF

abundance: .
v_gene: TRBV6-2/TRBV6-3
len: 14
j_gene: TRBJ1-5
d_gene: TRBD1
CDR3nt: TGTGCCAGCAGACCTGACAGGGGGCATCAGCCCCAGCATTTT
CDR3aa: CASRPDRGHQPQHF

abundance: .
v_gene: TRBV9
len: 16
j_gene: TRBJ2-3
d_gene: TRBD2
CDR3nt: TGTGCCAGCAGCGTTGAGAGCGGGAGAGGTAGGAATACGCAGTATTTT
CDR3aa: CASSVESGRGRNTQYF

abundance: once
v_gene: TRBV6-2/TRBV6-3
len: 12
j_gene: TRBJ2-1
d_gene: .
CDR3nt: TGTGCCAGCAGTTACGTACTTAATGAGCAGTTCTTC
CDR3aa: CASSYVLNEQFF

abundance: .
v_gene: TRBV7-2
len: 15
j_gene: TRBJ2-7
d_gene: .
CDR3nt: TGTGCCAGCAGCTTAGAAGTGCCAGGGTCCTACGAGCAGTACTTC
CDR3aa: CASSLEVPGSYEQYF

abundance: .
v_gene: TRBV5-1
len: 18
j_gene: TRBJ2-7
d_gene: TRBD2
CDR3nt: TGCGCCAGCAGCTTGGCCCTAGCGGGAGTCGTTAGGTCCTACGAGCAGTACTTC
CDR3aa: CASSLALAGVVRSYEQYF

abundance: .
v_gene: TRBV12-5
len: 13
j_gene: TRBJ1-1
d_gene: .
CDR3nt: TGTGCTAGTGGTTTGAGAGGTGACACTGAAGCTTTCTTT
CDR3aa: CASGLRGDTEAFF

abundance: .
v_gene: TRBV9
len: 14
j_gene: TRBJ1-4
d_gene: .
CDR3nt: TGTGCCAGCAGCGTAGGGCAGGGTAGAGAAAAACTGTTTTTT
CDR3aa: CASSVGQGREKLFF

abundance: .
v_gene: TRBV11-2
len: 15
j_gene: TRBJ2-5
d_gene: TRBD1
CDR3nt: TGTGCCAGCAGGGGACCGGGACAGAAACAAGAGACCCAGTACTTC
CDR3aa: CASRGPGQKQETQYF

abundance: .
v_gene: TRBV7-9
len: 14
j_gene: TRBJ2-7
d_gene: .
CDR3nt: TGTGCCAGCAGCCCACGGGGGGCGGAATACGAGCAGTACTTC
CDR3aa: CASSPRGAEYEQYF

abundance: .
v_gene: TRBV11-2
len: 16
j_gene: TRBJ2-1
d_gene: TRBD2
CDR3nt: TGTGCCAGCAGCCCCCCCGGGACTAGCGGCCACAATGAGCAGTTCTTC
CDR3aa: CASSPPGTSGHNEQFF

abundance: .
v_gene: TRBV7-9
len: 13
j_gene: TRBJ1-1
d_gene: .
CDR3nt: TGTGCCAGCAGCTTACACCAGGGTCTAGGGGCTTTCTTT
CDR3aa: CASSLHQGLGAFF

abundance: .
v_gene: TRBV5-6
len: 11
j_gene: TRBJ2-5
d_gene: .
CDR3nt: TGTGCCAGCAGCTACAGGGCGGCCCAGTACTTC
CDR3aa: CASSYRAAQYF

abundance: .
v_gene: TRBV9
len: 18
j_gene: TRBJ2-5
d_gene: .
CDR3nt: TGTGCCAGCAGCGTAGAAGAGACTAGTTTCTGGGATGAAGAGACCCAGTACTTC
CDR3aa: CASSVEETSFWDEETQYF

abundance: .
v_gene: TRBV30
len: 13
j_gene: TRBJ2-3
d_gene: TRBD2
CDR3nt: TGTGCTGGTAGCGGGAGGTGGGCAGATACGCAGTATTTT
CDR3aa: CAGSGRWADTQYF

abundance: .
v_gene: TRBV11-2
len: 16
j_gene: TRBJ2-3
d_gene: TRBD2
CDR3nt: TGTGCCAGCAGCTTGTGGTTTGCGGGAGCTTCCGATACGCAGTATTTT
CDR3aa: CASSLWFAGASDTQYF

abundance: few
v_gene: TRBV5-1
len: 13
j_gene: TRBJ1-5
d_gene: .
CDR3nt: TGCGCCAGCAGCTTAGGCCCGGAGAGGACCCAGCATTTT
CDR3aa: CASSLGPERTQHF

abundance: .
v_gene: TRBV19
len: 15
j_gene: TRBJ1-1
d_gene: TRBD1
CDR3nt: TGTGCCAGTAGTAAAGGACAGGGCAGAGACACTGAAGCTTTCTTT
CDR3aa: CASSKGQGRDTEAFF

abundance: .
v_gene: TRBV24-1
len: 15
j_gene: TRBJ1-2
d_gene: TRBD1
CDR3nt: TGTGCCACCAGTGAGACAGGGCCTAGCCTTCTCGGCTACACCTTC
CDR3aa: CATSETGPSLLGYTF

abundance: .
v_gene: TRBV10-1
len: 15
j_gene: TRBJ2-1
d_gene: .
CDR3nt: TGCGCCAGCAGTGTTGGTCCGGGAGAGGTCAATGAGCAGTTCTTC
CDR3aa: CASSVGPGEVNEQFF

abundance: .
v_gene: TRBV20-1
len: 11
j_gene: TRBJ2-7
d_gene: TRBD1
CDR3nt: TGCAGTGCTGGAACAGGGGAAAAGCAGTACTTC
CDR3aa: CSAGTGEKQYF

abundance: .
v_gene: TRBV6-5
len: 13
j_gene: TRBJ2-3
d_gene: TRBD2
CDR3nt: TGTGCCAGCAGTTACTGGGGGGGAGATACGCAGTATTTT
CDR3aa: CASSYWGGDTQYF

abundance: .
v_gene: TRBV30
len: 14
j_gene: TRBJ1-2
d_gene: TRBD1
CDR3nt: TGTGCCTGGAGTCCGGACAGGGGTTGGAACGGCTACACCTTC
CDR3aa: CAWSPDRGWNGYTF

abundance: .
v_gene: TRBV5-1
len: 13
j_gene: TRBJ1-1
d_gene: .
CDR3nt: TGCGCCAGCAGCTTGGTGGCAAACACTGAAGCTTTCTTT
CDR3aa: CASSLVANTEAFF

abundance: .
v_gene: TRBV19
len: 14
j_gene: TRBJ1-2
d_gene: .
CDR3nt: TGTGCCAGTAGTCCCCTAACCGCGCGGGATGGCTACACCTTC
CDR3aa: CASSPLTARDGYTF

abundance: .
v_gene: TRBV28
len: 13
j_gene: TRBJ2-3
d_gene: .
CDR3nt: TGTGCCAGCGGGGACATCAGCACAGATACGCAGTATTTT
CDR3aa: CASGDISTDTQYF

abundance: once
v_gene: TRBV6-4
len: 16
j_gene: TRBJ2-3
d_gene: TRBD1
CDR3nt: TGTGCCAGCACCTACGACAGGGGGCGAACCACAGATACGCAGTATTTT
CDR3aa: CASTYDRGRTTDTQYF

abundance: .
v_gene: TRBV13
len: 17
j_gene: TRBJ2-2
d_gene: .
CDR3nt: TGTGCCAGCAGCCAAGGCCGGCAGGGAATATACACCGGGGAGCTGTTTTTT
CDR3aa: CASSQGRQGIYTGELFF

abundance: .
v_gene: TRBV28
len: 18
j_gene: TRBJ2-3
d_gene: TRBD1
CDR3nt: TGTGCCAGCAGCCACCTCGGGACAGGGGAGGGGGAGACAGATACGCAGTATTTT
CDR3aa: CASSHLGTGEGETDTQYF

abundance: .
v_gene: TRBV28
len: 15
j_gene: TRBJ2-2
d_gene: .
CDR3nt: TGTGCCAGCAGTTTAATCAGGCGGAACACCGGGGAGCTGTTTTTT
CDR3aa: CASSLIRRNTGELFF

abundance: .
v_gene: TRBV19
len: 15
j_gene: TRBJ2-2
d_gene: .
CDR3nt: TGTGCCAGTAGTATCAACAGAGCGAACACCGGGGAGCTGTTTTTT
CDR3aa: CASSINRANTGELFF

abundance: .
v_gene: TRBV5-5
len: 15
j_gene: TRBJ2-7
d_gene: .
CDR3nt: TGTGCCAGCAGCCTAGCGCCCCGGGCGTTGTACGAGCAGTACTTC
CDR3aa: CASSLAPRALYEQYF

abundance: .
v_gene: TRBV5-1
len: 14
j_gene: TRBJ2-3
d_gene: TRBD2
CDR3nt: TGCGCCAGCAGCCCCGGACTAGCGTCAGATACGCAGTATTTT
CDR3aa: CASSPGLASDTQYF

abundance: .
v_gene: TRBV5-1
len: 12
j_gene: TRBJ1-1
d_gene: .
CDR3nt: TGCGCCAGCAGAGCGGTGAACACTGAAGCTTTCTTT
CDR3aa: CASRAVNTEAFF

abundance: .
v_gene: TRBV25-1
len: 14
j_gene: TRBJ1-5
d_gene: TRBD1
CDR3nt: TGTGCCAGCAGAGACAGGGGAGAAAAGCAGCCCCAGCATTTT
CDR3aa: CASRDRGEKQPQHF

abundance: .
v_gene: TRBV6-5
len: 15
j_gene: TRBJ1-1
d_gene: TRBD1
CDR3nt: TGTGCCAGCAGTTACTCGAACAGGGGGAACACTGAAGCTTTCTTT
CDR3aa: CASSYSNRGNTEAFF

abundance: .
v_gene: TRBV21-1
len: 14
j_gene: TRBJ1-1
d_gene: .
CDR3nt: TGTGCCAGCACCTACCGACAGGGAAGCACTGAAGCTTTCTTT
CDR3aa: CASTYRQGSTEAFF

abundance: .
v_gene: TRBV5-1
len: 15
j_gene: TRBJ2-1
d_gene: .
CDR3nt: TGCGCCAGCAGCTTGGTTGCCGGGAGCCCGGATGAGCAGTTCTTC
CDR3aa: CASSLVAGSPDEQFF

abundance: .
v_gene: TRBV18
len: 11
j_gene: TRBJ1-1
d_gene: .
CDR3nt: TGTGCCAGCTCCCGAACTGGGGCAGCTTTCTTT
CDR3aa: CASSRTGAAFF

abundance: .
v_gene: TRBV29-1
len: 12
j_gene: TRBJ2-3
d_gene: .
CDR3nt: TGCAGCCTTGCGTCAGACACAGATACGCAGTATTTT
CDR3aa: CSLASDTDTQYF

abundance: .
v_gene: TRBV10-2
len: 15
j_gene: TRBJ2-7
d_gene: TRBD2
CDR3nt: TGCGCCAGCAGGGGAGGGACGGGAGAAAAGTACGAGCAGTACTTC
CDR3aa: CASRGGTGEKYEQYF

abundance: .
v_gene: TRBV28
len: 13
j_gene: TRBJ1-1
d_gene: TRBD1
CDR3nt: TGTGCCAGCAGTTCATCGGGACAGTACCGAGCTTTCTTT
CDR3aa: CASSSSGQYRAFF

abundance: .
v_gene: TRBV28
len: 13
j_gene: TRBJ2-7
d_gene: .
CDR3nt: TGTGCCAGCAGTTCGACACCGCCGTACGAGCAGTACTTC
CDR3aa: CASSSTPPYEQYF

abundance: .
v_gene: TRBV7-8
len: 15
j_gene: TRBJ2-5
d_gene: TRBD2
CDR3nt: TGTGCCAGCAGCTTATGGCGGGAGAGGTCAGAGACCCAGTACTTC
CDR3aa: CASSLWRERSETQYF

abundance: once
v_gene: TRBV30
len: 14
j_gene: TRBJ1-3
d_gene: .
CDR3nt: TGTGCCTGGAGTGTGGCTTCTTTTGGAAACACCATATATTTT
CDR3aa: CAWSVASFGNTIYF

abundance: .
v_gene: TRBV5-4
len: 13
j_gene: TRBJ2-7
d_gene: TRBD1
CDR3nt: TGTGCCAGCAGAAGACAGGGGGCTTACGAGCAGTACTTC
CDR3aa: CASRRQGAYEQYF

abundance: .
v_gene: TRBV2
len: 13
j_gene: TRBJ2-5
d_gene: TRBD1
CDR3nt: TGTGCCAGCAACCGGGACAGCCAAGAGACCCAGTACTTC
CDR3aa: CASNRDSQETQYF

abundance: .
v_gene: TRBV30
len: 11
j_gene: TRBJ2-4
d_gene: TRBD1
CDR3nt: TGTGCCGTTCATGGACAGGGATTTAACTACTTC
CDR3aa: CAVHGQGFNYF